The source of this T cell receptor (beta chain) is a study of blood T cell repertoires in COVID-19 (TCRdb year 2020). Concerning the study at large: Samples covering the acute and convalescent phases of COVID-19 were provided by collaborators in the United States, Italy and Spain. The prospective study material was composed of cDNA or gDNA derived from T cells, B-cell-depleted T cells, or PBMCs. The dataset comprised deeply sampled blood TCRbeta repertoires from subjects exposed to, actively infected with, or recovered from COVID-19. The repertoires were released in a freely available public database meant as a resource for research on the immune response to SARS-CoV-2. The samples were drawn from two sources: the first 160 participants of the ongoing ImmuneRACE study, and fewer than 1,500 subjects contributed by 6 global collaborators. Sample metadata almost always included a de-identified subject ID, COVID-19 status, age in years and sex. Where available, HLA class I and class II types were taken from metadata supplied by the sample provider and were not determined by assay-based typing. The investigation overall reported the following: The amount of clinical and demographic metadata varied by source and participant and was provided uncurated.

From the cysteine up to the phenylalanine, the CDR3 has a length of 15 residues. Only the CDR3 part of the read is kept: 45 bases, read in frame from the first base. Ends trimmed: V by 1 base, J by 1 base; bases unmatched to a gene: 1. The germline V gene (reference sequence) supplies CDR1 MNHEY and CDR2 SMNVEV. TCRbeta CDR3 regions were amplified from genomic DNA by means of the immunoSEQ Assay, a bias-controlled multiplex PCR. From the authors' description of their analysis: The number of nucleated cells in each sample was estimated by amplification of reference gene primers within the assay. To quantify the absolute abundance of each unique TCRbeta CDR3 rearrangement, sequence reads were collapsed and filtered. For each sample, productive Simpson clonality was calculated as the square root of Simpson's diversity index across productive rearrangements. In its TCRdb copy, this immuneACCESS table keeps in-frame sequences only and misses some clones. Where compared with another copy, unresolved V genes explain less than half of these, and the others have no known cause. V and J calls plus clone size are reproduced from that table; the DNA served to infer D and trimming. The sample table shows about 140,000 clones, and around 90% are seen once. The ten largest clones represent about 1.5% of the sample.

Points on this clone: It has no known antigen specificity. No qualities accompany the bases; no much larger clone lies one base away.

Whole blood was collected in K2EDTA tubes by collaborating institutions according to the institutions' own protocols. For TCRbeta analysis, collaborators shipped samples in one of three forms: frozen whole blood, isolated PBMCs, or DNA extracted from either of those sample types. This chain is built from TRBV27 and TRBJ2-7, with TRBD1 matching 10 junction bases. The sequenced material came from peripheral blood. The sequence was obtained from a woman in her sixties with acute or convalescent COVID-19. The CDR3 region has the sequence CASSLWGQGSYEQYF. The nucleotides are TGTGCCAGCAGTTTATGGGGACAGGGGTCCTACGAGCAGTACTTC.